This TCR beta chain was captured by sequencing in a study of Ad26.COV2.S vaccination and SARS-CoV-2 variants. For the study at large: The vaccine Ad26.COV2.S was put into the muscle once, or twice with 56 days between. Regarding the study as a whole: Spike-specific CD8+ and CD4+ T cell responses reportedly showed substantial breadth after vaccination. Recipients of vaccine and of placebo showed similar breadth of their non-spike TCR repertoires.

Sequencing was performed with immunoSEQ multiplex PCR; in TCRdb, only in-frame clones are kept and a portion is missing. The sample consists of 300,000 to 350,000 clones, more than 85% of them appearing once. A note on this clone: As yet, its antigen is unknown.

The treatment is: some 20 received Ad26.COV2.S at low or high dose, single or two shots; roughly 5 received placebo; per-sample allocation not given. The study sampled participants on day 63 after the first vaccine or placebo injection. A Boston donor was an adult aged 18-55 years. This CDR3 comprises 13 residues. In germline, CDR1 is SGHRS, CDR2 YFSETQ. The J segment lost 8 bases and the V segment lost 0 bases, leaving 2 bases of the junction unmatched. The chain has TRBV5-1 and TRBJ1-2; 9 bases map to TRBD1. The receptor comes from a person between 18 and 60 years old who received the Ad26.COV2.S COVID-19 vaccine or a placebo. The material sequenced was peripheral blood, taken in a trial of Ad26.COV2.S vaccine versus placebo. The CDR3 is CASSLGQGVGYTF. The DNA of the CDR3 is TGCGCCAGCAGCTTGGGACAGGGGGTCGGCTACACCTTC.